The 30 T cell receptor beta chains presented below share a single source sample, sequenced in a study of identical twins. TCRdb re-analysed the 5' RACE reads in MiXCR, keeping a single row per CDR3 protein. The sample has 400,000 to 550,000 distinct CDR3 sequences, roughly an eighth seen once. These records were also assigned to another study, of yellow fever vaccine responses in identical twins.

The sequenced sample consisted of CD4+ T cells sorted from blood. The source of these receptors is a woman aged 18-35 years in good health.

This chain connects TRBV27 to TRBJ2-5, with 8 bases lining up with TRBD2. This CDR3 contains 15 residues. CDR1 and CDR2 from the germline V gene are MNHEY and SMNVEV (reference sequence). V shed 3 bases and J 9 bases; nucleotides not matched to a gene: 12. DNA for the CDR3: TGTGCCAGCAGTTTTCTAAGCGGGGGCCAAGTCGCCCAGTACTTC. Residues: CASSFLSGGQVAQYF.

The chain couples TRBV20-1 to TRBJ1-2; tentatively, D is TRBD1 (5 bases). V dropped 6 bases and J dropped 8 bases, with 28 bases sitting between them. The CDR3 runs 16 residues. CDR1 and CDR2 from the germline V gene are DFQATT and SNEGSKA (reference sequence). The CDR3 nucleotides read TGCAGTGCCCGAAGGGTCCAAGGGACGGTTTTGCCGGGCTACACCTTC. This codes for CSARRVQGTVLPGYTF.

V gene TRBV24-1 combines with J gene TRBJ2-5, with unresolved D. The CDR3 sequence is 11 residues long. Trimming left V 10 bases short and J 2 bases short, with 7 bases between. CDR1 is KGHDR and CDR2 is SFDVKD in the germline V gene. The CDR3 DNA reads TGTGCCACGGGTAGTCAAGAGACCCAGTACTTC. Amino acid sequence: CATGSQETQYF.

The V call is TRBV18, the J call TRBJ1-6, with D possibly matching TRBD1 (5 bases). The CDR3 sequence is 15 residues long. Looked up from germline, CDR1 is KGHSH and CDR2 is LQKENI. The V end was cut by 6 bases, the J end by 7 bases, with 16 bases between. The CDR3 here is CASSFGTEPNSPLHF. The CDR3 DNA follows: TGTGCCAGCTCCTTCGGGACTGAACCAAATTCACCCCTCCACTTT. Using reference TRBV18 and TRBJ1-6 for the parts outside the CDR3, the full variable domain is NAGVMQNPRHLVRRRGQEARLRCSPMKGHSHVYWYRQLPEEGLKFMVYLQKENIIDESGMPKERFSAEFPKEGPSILRIQQVVRGDSAAYFCASSFGTEPNSPLHFGNGTRLTVT.

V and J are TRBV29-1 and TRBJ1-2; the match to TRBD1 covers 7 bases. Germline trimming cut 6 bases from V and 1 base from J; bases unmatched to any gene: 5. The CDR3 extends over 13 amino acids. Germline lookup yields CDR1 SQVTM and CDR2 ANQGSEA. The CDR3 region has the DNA TGCAGCGTACAGGGGAGCAGTAACTATGGCTACACCTTC. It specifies CSVQGSSNYGYTF.

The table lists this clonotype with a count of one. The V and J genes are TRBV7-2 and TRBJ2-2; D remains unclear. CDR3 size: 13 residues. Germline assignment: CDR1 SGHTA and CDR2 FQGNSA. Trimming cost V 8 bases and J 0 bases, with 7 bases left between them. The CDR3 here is CASRYPNTGELFF. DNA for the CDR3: TGTGCCAGCCGCTACCCGAACACCGGGGAGCTGTTTTTT.

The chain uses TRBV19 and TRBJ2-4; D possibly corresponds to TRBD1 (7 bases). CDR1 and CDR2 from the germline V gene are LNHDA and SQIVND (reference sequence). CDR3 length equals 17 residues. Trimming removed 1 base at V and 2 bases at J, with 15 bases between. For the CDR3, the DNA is TGTGCCAGTAGTATAGGGGGGGCCAGGGGGTCCAAAAACATTCAGTACTTC. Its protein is CASSIGGARGSKNIQYF.

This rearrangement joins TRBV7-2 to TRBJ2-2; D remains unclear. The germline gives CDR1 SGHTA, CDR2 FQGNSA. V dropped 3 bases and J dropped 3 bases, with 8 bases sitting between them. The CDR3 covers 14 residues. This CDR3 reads CASSLPSYTGELFF. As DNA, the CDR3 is TGTGCCAGCAGCTTGCCGTCTTACACCGGGGAGCTGTTTTTT. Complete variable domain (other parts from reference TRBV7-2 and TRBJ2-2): GAGVSQSPSNKVTEKGKDVELRCDPISGHTALYWYRQSLGQGLEFLIYFQGNSAPDKSGLPSDRFSAERTGGSVSTLTIQRTQQEDSAVYLCASSLPSYTGELFFGEGSRLTVL.

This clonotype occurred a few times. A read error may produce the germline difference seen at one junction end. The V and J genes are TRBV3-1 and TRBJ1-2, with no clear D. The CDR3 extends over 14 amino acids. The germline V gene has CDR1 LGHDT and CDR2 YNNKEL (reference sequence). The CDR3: CASTQGKAAYGYTF. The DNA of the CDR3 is TGTGCCAGCACCCAAGGAAAAGCAGCTTATGGCTACACCTTC.

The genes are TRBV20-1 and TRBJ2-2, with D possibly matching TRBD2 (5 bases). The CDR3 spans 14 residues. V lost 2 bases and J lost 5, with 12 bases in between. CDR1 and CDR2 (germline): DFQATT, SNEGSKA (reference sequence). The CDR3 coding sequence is TGCAGTGCTAGAATACCACGGGGAACCGGGGAGCTGTTTTTT. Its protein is CSARIPRGTGELFF.

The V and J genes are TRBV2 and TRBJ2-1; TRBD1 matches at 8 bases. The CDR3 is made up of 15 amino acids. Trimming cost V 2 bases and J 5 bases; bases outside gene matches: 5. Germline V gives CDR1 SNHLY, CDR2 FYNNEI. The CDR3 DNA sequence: TGTGCCAGCAGTGAATTTGGACAGGGAAACAATGAGCAGTTCTTC. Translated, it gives CASSEFGQGNNEQFF.

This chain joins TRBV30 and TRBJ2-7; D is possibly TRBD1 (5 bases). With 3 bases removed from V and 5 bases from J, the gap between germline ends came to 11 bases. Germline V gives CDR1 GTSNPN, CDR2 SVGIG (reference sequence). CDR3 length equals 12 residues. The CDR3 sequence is CAWSFRANEQYF. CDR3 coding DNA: TGTGCCTGGAGCTTCAGGGCCAACGAGCAGTACTTC.

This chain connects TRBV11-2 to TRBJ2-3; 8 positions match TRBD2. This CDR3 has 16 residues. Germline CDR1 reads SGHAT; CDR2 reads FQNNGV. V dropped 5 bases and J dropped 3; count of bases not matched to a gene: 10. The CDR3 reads CASSTMAGGRTDTQYF. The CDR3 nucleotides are TGTGCCAGCAGCACAATGGCGGGAGGACGGACAGATACGCAGTATTTT.

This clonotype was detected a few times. CDR3 DNA: TGTGCCAGCAGAGTGGAGGTAAAAGGTGAAAAACTGTTTTTT. The encoded protein is CASRVEVKGEKLFF. This sequence joins TRBV2 and TRBJ1-4; D call uncertain. The CDR3 covers 14 residues. Germline lookup yields CDR1 SNHLY and CDR2 FYNNEI. Trimming stripped 6 bases from V and 7 bases from J, with 15 bases between.

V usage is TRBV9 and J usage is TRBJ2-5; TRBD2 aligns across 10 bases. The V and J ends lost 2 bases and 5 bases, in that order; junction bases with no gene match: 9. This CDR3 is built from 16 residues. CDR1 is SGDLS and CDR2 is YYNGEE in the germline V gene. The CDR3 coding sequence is TGTGCCAGCAGCGTTACTAGCGGGGCAAAGGGGGAGACCCAGTACTTC. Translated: CASSVTSGAKGETQYF.

The CDR3 DNA is TGTGCCAGCAAGGGGACAGGGGGGTACAATGAGCAGTTCTTC. As protein: CASKGTGGYNEQFF. This chain uses TRBV7-2 with TRBJ2-1, with TRBD1 matching over 11 bases. Germline-derived CDR1 and CDR2 are SGHTA and FQGNSA. Losses at the gene ends were 7 bases for V and 4 bases for J; bases not matched to a gene: 3. The CDR3 totals 14 residues.

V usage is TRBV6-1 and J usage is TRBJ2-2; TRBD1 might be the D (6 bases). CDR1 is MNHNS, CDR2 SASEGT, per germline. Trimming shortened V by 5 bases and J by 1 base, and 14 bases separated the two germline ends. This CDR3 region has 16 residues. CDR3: CASSQSGTKNTGELFF. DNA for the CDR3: TGTGCCAGCAGTCAATCGGGGACAAAGAACACCGGGGAGCTGTTTTTT.

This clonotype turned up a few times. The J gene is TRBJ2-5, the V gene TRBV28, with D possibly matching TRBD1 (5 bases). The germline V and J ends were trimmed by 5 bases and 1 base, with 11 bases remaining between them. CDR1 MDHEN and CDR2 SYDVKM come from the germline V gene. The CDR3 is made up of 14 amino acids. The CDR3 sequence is CASSVSRAQETQYF. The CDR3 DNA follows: TGTGCCAGCAGTGTCAGCAGGGCCCAAGAGACCCAGTACTTC. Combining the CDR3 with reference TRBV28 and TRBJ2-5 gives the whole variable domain DVKVTQSSRYLVKRTGEKVFLECVQDMDHENMFWYRQDPGLGLRLIYFSYDVKMKEKGDIPEGYSVSREKKERFSLILESASTNQTSMYLCASSVSRAQETQYFGPGTRLLVL.

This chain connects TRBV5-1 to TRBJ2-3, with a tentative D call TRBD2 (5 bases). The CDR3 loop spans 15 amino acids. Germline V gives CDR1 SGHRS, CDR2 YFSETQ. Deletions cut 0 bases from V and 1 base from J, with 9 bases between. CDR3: CASSLDPRGTDTQYF. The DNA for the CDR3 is TGCGCCAGCAGCTTGGATCCGAGGGGCACAGATACGCAGTATTTT.

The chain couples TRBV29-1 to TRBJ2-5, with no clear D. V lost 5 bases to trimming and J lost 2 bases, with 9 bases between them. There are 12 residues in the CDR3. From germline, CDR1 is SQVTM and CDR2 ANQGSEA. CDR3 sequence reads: CSVLIQQETQYF. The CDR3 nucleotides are TGCAGCGTTCTGATACAGCAAGAGACCCAGTACTTC.

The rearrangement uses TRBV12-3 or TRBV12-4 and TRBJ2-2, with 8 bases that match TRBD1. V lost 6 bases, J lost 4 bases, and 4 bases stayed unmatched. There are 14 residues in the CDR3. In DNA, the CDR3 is TGTGCCAGCAGCCGGACAGGGAGCACCGGGGAGCTGTTTTTT. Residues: CASSRTGSTGELFF.

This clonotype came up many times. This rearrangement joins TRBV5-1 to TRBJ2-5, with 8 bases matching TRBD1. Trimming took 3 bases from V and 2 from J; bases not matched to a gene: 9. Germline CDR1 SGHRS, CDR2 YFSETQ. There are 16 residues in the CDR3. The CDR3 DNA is TGCGCCAGCAGCTGGCGACAGGGGAGCGGACAAGAGACCCAGTACTTC. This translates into CASSWRQGSGQETQYF.

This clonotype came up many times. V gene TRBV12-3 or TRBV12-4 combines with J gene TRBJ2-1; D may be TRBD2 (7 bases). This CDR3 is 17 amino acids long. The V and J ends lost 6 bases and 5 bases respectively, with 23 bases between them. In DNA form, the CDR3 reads TGTGCCAGCAGCCCCCGGGGGAGGGGGACTACTAACAATGAGCAGTTCTTC. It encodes CASSPRGRGTTNNEQFF.

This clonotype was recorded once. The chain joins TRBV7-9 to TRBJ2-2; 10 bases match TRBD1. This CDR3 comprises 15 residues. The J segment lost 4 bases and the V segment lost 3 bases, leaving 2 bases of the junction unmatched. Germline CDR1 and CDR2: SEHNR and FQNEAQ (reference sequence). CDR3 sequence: CASSFDRGLTGELFF. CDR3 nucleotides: TGTGCCAGCAGCTTCGACAGGGGGCTCACCGGGGAGCTGTTTTTT.

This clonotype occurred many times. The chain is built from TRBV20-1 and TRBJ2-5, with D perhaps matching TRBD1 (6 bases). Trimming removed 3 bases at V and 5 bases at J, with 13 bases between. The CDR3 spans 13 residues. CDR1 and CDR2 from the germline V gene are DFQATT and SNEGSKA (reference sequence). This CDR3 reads CSARDGTLETQYF. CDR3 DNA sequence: TGCAGTGCTAGGGACGGGACATTGGAGACCCAGTACTTC.

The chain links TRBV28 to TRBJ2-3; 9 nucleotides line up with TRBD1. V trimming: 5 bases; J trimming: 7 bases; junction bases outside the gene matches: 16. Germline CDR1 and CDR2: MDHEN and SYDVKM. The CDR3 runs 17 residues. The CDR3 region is CASSPPRGQGRGNTQYF. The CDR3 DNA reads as TGTGCCAGCAGTCCCCCGAGGGGACAGGGTCGCGGTAATACGCAGTATTTT.

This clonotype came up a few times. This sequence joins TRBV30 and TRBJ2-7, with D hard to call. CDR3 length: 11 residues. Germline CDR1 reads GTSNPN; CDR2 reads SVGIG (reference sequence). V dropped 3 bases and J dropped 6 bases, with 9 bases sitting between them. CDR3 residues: CAWSSRIEQYF. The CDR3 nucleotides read TGTGCCTGGAGCTCAAGGATCGAGCAGTACTTC. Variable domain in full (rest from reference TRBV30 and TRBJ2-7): SQTIHQWPATLVQPVGSPLSLECTVEGTSNPNLYWYRQAAGRGLQLLFYSVGIGQISSEVPQNLSASRPQDRQFILSSKKLLLSDSGFYLCAWSSRIEQYFGPGTRLTVT.

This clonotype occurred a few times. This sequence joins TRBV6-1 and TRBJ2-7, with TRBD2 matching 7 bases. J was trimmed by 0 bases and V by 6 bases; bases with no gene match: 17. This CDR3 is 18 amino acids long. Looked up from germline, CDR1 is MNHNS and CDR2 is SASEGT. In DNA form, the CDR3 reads TGTGCCAGCAGCCGGGGGAGATCGGGGCGGGGGAACTCCTACGAGCAGTACTTC. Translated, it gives CASSRGRSGRGNSYEQYF.

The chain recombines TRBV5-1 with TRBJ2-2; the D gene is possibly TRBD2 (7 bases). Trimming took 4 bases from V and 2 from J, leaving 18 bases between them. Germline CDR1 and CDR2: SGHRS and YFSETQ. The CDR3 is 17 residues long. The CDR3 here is CASSPRGRGPNTGELFF. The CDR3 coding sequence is TGCGCCAGCAGCCCCAGAGGGCGGGGGCCTAACACCGGGGAGCTGTTTTTT.

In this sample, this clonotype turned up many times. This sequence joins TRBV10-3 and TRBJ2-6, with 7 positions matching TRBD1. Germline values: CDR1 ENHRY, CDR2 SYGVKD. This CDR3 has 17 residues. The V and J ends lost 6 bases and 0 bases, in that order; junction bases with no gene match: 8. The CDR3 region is CAIRKDRSGSGANVLTF. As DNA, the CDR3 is TGTGCCATCAGGAAGGACAGGTCTGGCTCTGGGGCCAACGTCCTGACTTTC.